This T cell receptor beta chain was captured by sequencing in a study of blood T cell repertoires in COVID-19. For the study at large: T cells, B-cell-depleted T cells, or PBMCs provided the cDNA or gDNA that served as material.

Libraries were prepared by immunoSEQ multiplex PCR; TCRdb keeps only in-frame clonotypes and omits some of them. The table shows approximately 100,000 clones, with around 82% occurring only once. Germline V lookup: CDR1 SEHNR, CDR2 FQNEAQ (reference sequence). The CDR3 consists of 15 residues. The V gene end was trimmed by 4 bases and the J gene end by 9 bases; junction bases not matched to a gene: 7. The chain joins TRBV7-9 to TRBJ1-6, with TRBD1 matching over 9 bases. This TCR was sampled from a man aged 60-69 years with acute or convalescent COVID-19. Specimen: peripheral blood. In DNA form, the CDR3 reads TGTGCCAGCAGCTCCGGGACAGGGTTGGCTTCACCCCTCCACTTT. This encodes CASSSGTGLASPLHF.